The clone carrying this TCR beta chain was detected a few times. Its specificity is unknown. The data originate from a study of T-cell reconstitution after alpha-beta-depleted transplantation in children. Regarding the study as a whole: Reportedly, roughly two months post-transplant, alpha-beta T cells arose from several hundred expanded graft clones.

The TCRbeta library incorporated unique molecular identifiers. TCRdb redid the calling of the PCR reads with MiXCR, one entry per CDR3 protein. The table lists about a million distinct CDR3 sequences, about 29% of them singletons. V lost 6 bases and J lost 7, with 18 bases in between. This CDR3 spans 15 amino acids. The chain joins TRBV12-3 or TRBV12-4 to TRBJ2-2; a weak D match, TRBD1 (6 bases). The sequences come from PBMCs, mostly from graft donor cells, collected 360 days after TCRalphabeta/CD19-depleted stem cell transplant. The TCR was taken from a boy less than two years old who had a stem cell transplant for SCID, so the T cells may come from the graft donor. The CDR3 DNA follows: TGTGCCAGCAGCACAGGCCAGGGGTACGGCGGGGAGCTGTTTTTT. Residues: CASSTGQGYGGELFF.